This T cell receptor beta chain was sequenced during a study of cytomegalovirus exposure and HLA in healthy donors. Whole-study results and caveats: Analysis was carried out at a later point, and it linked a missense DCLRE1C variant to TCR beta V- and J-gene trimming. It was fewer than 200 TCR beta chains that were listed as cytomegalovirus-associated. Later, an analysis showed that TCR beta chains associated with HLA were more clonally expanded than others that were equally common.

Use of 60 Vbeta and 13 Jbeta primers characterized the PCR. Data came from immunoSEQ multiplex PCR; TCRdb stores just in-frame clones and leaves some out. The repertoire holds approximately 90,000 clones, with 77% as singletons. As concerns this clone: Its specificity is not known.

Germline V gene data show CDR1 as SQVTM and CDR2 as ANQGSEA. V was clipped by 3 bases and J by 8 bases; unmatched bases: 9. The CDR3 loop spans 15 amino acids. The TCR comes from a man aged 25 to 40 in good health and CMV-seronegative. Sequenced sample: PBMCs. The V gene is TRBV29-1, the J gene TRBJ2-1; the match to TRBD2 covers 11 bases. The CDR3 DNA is TGCAGCGTTGATTTAGCGGGAGGGCCGTTGGATGAGCAGTTCTTC. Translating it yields CSVDLAGGPLDEQFF.